The rows below give T cell receptor beta chains drawn from one sample of a study of CD8+ T cells in alopecia areata. The data were produced by immunoSEQ multiplex PCR, yet TCRdb's version contains in-frame clones alone and is incomplete. The data show 130,000 to 150,000 clones, with about 47% seen just once and roughly 0.9% held by the top ten. Here the sequenced sample was CD4+ T cells sorted from blood, taken at week 0. The source is a human donor with alopecia areata. CDR3s include the opening cysteine and the closing phenylalanine or tryptophan. The D gene is left open where the match is weak. The size entry is marked missing in some rows and otherwise reads once, few, many or a size class.

-	TRBV30	TRBJ1-5	-	TGTGCCTGGAGTGTCAGGGGAAATCAGCCCCAGCATTTT	CAWSVRGNQPQHF
-	TRBV7-8	TRBJ2-1	few	TGTGCCAGCAGCTTAAAACGATTGGGGCGGGGAGCTATCAATGAGCAGTTCTTC	CASSLKRLGRGAINEQFF
-	TRBV19	TRBJ1-1	-	TGTGCCAGTAGTCTAAAGGTGGGCCAGATGAACACTGAAGCTTTCTTT	CASSLKVGQMNTEAFF
-	TRBV5-6	TRBJ1-5	-	TGTGCCAGCTCAGGTGGGAATAGCAATCAGCCCCAGCATTTT	CASSGGNSNQPQHF
-	TRBV10-3	TRBJ2-1	few	TGTGCCATCAGTCCGGGACTCCGGGTAGACAATGAGCAGTTCTTC	CAISPGLRVDNEQFF
-	TRBV29-1	TRBJ2-2	few	TGCAGCGTTAGTAGGGGTCAGACATCAACCGGGGAGCTGTTTTTT	CSVSRGQTSTGELFF
TRBD2	TRBV6-5	TRBJ2-7	-	TGTGCCAGCAGTTCGCGGGAGGGCCCAATGCAGCAGTACTTC	CASSSREGPMQQYF
TRBD1	TRBV7-9	TRBJ2-5	-	TGTGCCAGCAGCCGTAGTGGGGACAGGCAAGAGACCCAGTACTTC	CASSRSGDRQETQYF
TRBD1	TRBV28	TRBJ1-5	few	TGTGCCAGCAGTTCGACCCAGGGACAGGGCCTTCAGCCCCAGCATTTT	CASSSTQGQGLQPQHF
TRBD1	TRBV7-8	TRBJ2-5	-	TGTGCCAGCAGCAGGGACAGGGCAAGAGAGACCCAGTACTTC	CASSRDRARETQYF
-	TRBV30	TRBJ2-2	-	TGTGCCTGGACGTGGGACTTAAGGGGCACCGGGGAGCTGTTTTTT	CAWTWDLRGTGELFF
-	TRBV5-1	TRBJ2-7	-	TGCGCCAGCAGCTTGGCCGATCCCCAGTACGAGCAGTACTTC	CASSLADPQYEQYF
TRBD2	TRBV7-9	TRBJ2-7	few	TGTGCCAGCAGCGTTCGTAGCGGGGCCAGCTCCTACGAGCAGTACTTC	CASSVRSGASSYEQYF
-	TRBV7-2	TRBJ2-5	-	TGTGCCAGCAGCTTGACTAACCCCAGCGGGGAGACCCAGTACTTC	CASSLTNPSGETQYF
-	TRBV7-2	TRBJ2-7	-	TGTGCCAGCAGCTTAGGGGAGTTATCCTACGAGCAGTACTTC	CASSLGELSYEQYF
-	TRBV29-1	TRBJ2-7	-	TGCAGCGTAGCCGGGTCCAAGGAAACCTACGAGCAGTACTTC	CSVAGSKETYEQYF
TRBD1	TRBV29-1	TRBJ2-2	-	TGCAGCGGGAACAGGGGAAACACCGGGGAGCTGTTTTTT	CSGNRGNTGELFF
TRBD1	TRBV5-1	TRBJ2-7	-	TGCGCCAGCAGCCCCGAGACAGGGCTCTACGAGCAGTACTTC	CASSPETGLYEQYF
TRBD1	TRBV23-1	TRBJ1-1	-	TGCGCCAGCAGGGCGTTGACAGGGCTGGTGACTGAAGCTTTCTTT	CASRALTGLVTEAFF
-	TRBV15	TRBJ1-1	few	TGTGCCACCAGCAGCGCAACGGAGGGTGGAAAAGCTTTCTTT	CATSSATEGGKAFF
TRBD1	TRBV6-6	TRBJ2-7	-	TGTGCCAGCCGACAGGGGGACTACGAGCAGTACTTC	CASRQGDYEQYF
-	TRBV30	TRBJ1-5	-	TGTGCCTGGCAGGAACAGAGCAATCAGCCCCAGCATTTT	CAWQEQSNQPQHF
TRBD1	TRBV5-1	TRBJ1-1	-	TGCGCCAGCAGCTTGGGAGGGACAGCCCAAGCTTTCTTT	CASSLGGTAQAFF
TRBD1	TRBV2	TRBJ2-7	-	TGTGCCAGCAGTCCGGAGGCGGGACAGGGCTTATATGAGCAGTACTTC	CASSPEAGQGLYEQYF
TRBD1	TRBV29-1	TRBJ2-7	few	TGCAGCGCCATGAAAGGGACAGGAGGCTACGAGCAGTACTTC	CSAMKGTGGYEQYF
-	TRBV15	TRBJ2-6	-	TGTGCCACCAGCAGAGATAGACAGGCTGGGGCCAACGTCCTGACTTTC	CATSRDRQAGANVLTF
-	TRBV28	TRBJ2-5	-	TGTGCCACGGAGGCAGGATGGGAGACCCAGTACTTC	CATEAGWETQYF
TRBD1	TRBV25-1	TRBJ2-7	once	TGTGCCAGCAGTGAATTAAGGGACAGCTCGAACGAGCAGTACTTC	CASSELRDSSNEQYF
TRBD2	TRBV30	TRBJ2-7	-	TGTGCCTGGACCCACGGGAGGCTCTACGAGCAGTACTTC	CAWTHGRLYEQYF
-	TRBV6-5	TRBJ1-5	few	TGTGCCAGCAGTTACTCCTCCCGGGCAGTTGAGCATTTT	CASSYSSRAVEHF
TRBD2	TRBV28	TRBJ2-5	-	TGTGCCAGCAGTAGACTAGCGGGAGAAGAGACCCAGTACTTC	CASSRLAGEETQYF
-	TRBV30	TRBJ1-1	once	TGTGCCTGGAGGAACAGGAGGGGGACTGAAGCTTTCTTT	CAWRNRRGTEAFF
-	TRBV5-1	TRBJ2-3	-	TGCGCCAGCGCCCCTCCCGGAGATACGCAGTATTTT	CASAPPGDTQYF
-	TRBV10-3	TRBJ1-1	few	TGTGCCATCAGTAAATTGAACACTGAAGCTTTCTTT	CAISKLNTEAFF
TRBD2	TRBV29-1	TRBJ2-5	few	TGCAGCGTCCTCGGGACTAGAGGCTGGGAGACCCAGTACTTC	CSVLGTRGWETQYF
-	TRBV6-5	TRBJ1-2	-	TGTGCCAGCAGTTACGGGGCGGGCTATGGCTACACCTTC	CASSYGAGYGYTF
-	TRBV2	TRBJ1-2	-	TGTGCCAGCAGTCACTACACGGGGGCAACGGATGGCTACACCTTC	CASSHYTGATDGYTF
TRBD1	TRBV19	TRBJ2-7	-	TGTGCCAGTAGTCCCCGAGGGACAGGCCCCTACGAGCAGTACTTC	CASSPRGTGPYEQYF
-	TRBV6-5	TRBJ2-7	-	TGTGCCAGCAGTTACTCGAGGGACATAGCCGCCGAGCAGTACTTC	CASSYSRDIAAEQYF
-	TRBV6-5	TRBJ1-4	-	TGTGCCACCCGTGGGACTAATGAAAAACTGTTTTTT	CATRGTNEKLFF
-	TRBV7-9	TRBJ2-7	-	TGTGCCAGCAGCCGCGTGGGCACCTACGAGCAGTACTTC	CASSRVGTYEQYF